The entry below gives a single T cell receptor (beta chain) sequence along with its context. Its target is unknown. The data were obtained in a study of cytomegalovirus exposure and HLA in healthy donors. Overall study results and limits: In a later analysis, TCR association rates varied by HLA locus: DRB1 most, HLA-C fewest. Reports state that TCR beta sequences accurately predicted most subjects' HLA-A and HLA-B alleles.

The germline V gene encodes CDR1 MNHEY and CDR2 SVGAGI. V lost 3 bases, J lost 4 bases, and 12 bases lay in between. The CDR3 totals 14 residues. A multiplex PCR was run with 60 Vbeta primers and 13 Jbeta primers. In the original processing: An analysis performed later counted about 80 million unique TCR beta chains (roughly 10 million of them shared). Clones were read by immunoSEQ multiplex PCR, and TCRdb kept only the in-frame ones, dropping some. Clone size and the V and J calls come from that table; the DNA yielded D and trimming. The repertoire has about 88,000 clones, just under 70% of them found once; the top ten carry approximately 2.9%.

The specimen was PBMCs. This chain uses TRBV6-5 with TRBJ2-5, with D perhaps matching TRBD1 (6 bases). The receptor was isolated from a man aged 50-59 years in good health and CMV-seronegative. The CDR3 DNA sequence: TGTGCCAGCAGTTATAGGGGGTATGGAGAGACCCAGTACTTC. Amino acids: CASSYRGYGETQYF.